A selection of T cell receptor beta chains follows, all from one sample in a study of identical twins. One entry per CDR3 protein, called by TCRdb with MiXCR from the 5' RACE reads. The data show 570,000 or so distinct CDR3 sequences, 7.5% to 10% seen once. Separately, the same data were catalogued under a study of yellow fever vaccine responses in identical twins.

Sequenced: PBMCs. The receptors shown here come from a woman aged 18-35 years in good health. Both conserved end residues are part of each CDR3. Each record gives: clone size, D gene, V gene, J gene, CDR3 protein, CDR3 DNA. The D gene is left open where the match is weak. Clone sizes are given selectively: once, few, many, or a class where the clone is expanded.

clone_size: -; d_call: -; v_call: TRBV19; j_call: TRBJ2-7; cdr3_aa: CASGSRDKAYF; cdr3_nt: TGTGCCAGCGGGAGCCGGGACAAAGCGTACTTC
clone_size: few; d_call: TRBD2; v_call: TRBV7-2; j_call: TRBJ2-3; cdr3_aa: CASSLAKRGGTDTQYF; cdr3_nt: TGTGCCAGCAGCTTAGCGAAGCGGGGGGGCACAGATACGCAGTATTTT
clone_size: few; d_call: TRBD2; v_call: TRBV7-2; j_call: TRBJ2-7; cdr3_aa: CASSPYGAGGITYEQYF; cdr3_nt: TGTGCCAGCAGCCCCTACGGTGCGGGAGGGATTACCTACGAGCAGTACTTC
clone_size: few; d_call: -; v_call: TRBV6-1; j_call: TRBJ2-7; cdr3_aa: CASSRDTTHEQYF; cdr3_nt: TGTGCCAGCAGCAGGGACACCACCCACGAGCAGTACTTC
clone_size: -; d_call: -; v_call: TRBV20-1; j_call: TRBJ2-1; cdr3_aa: CSASESLNTGEQFF; cdr3_nt: TGCAGTGCTAGTGAAAGCCTTAATACCGGTGAGCAGTTCTTC
clone_size: -; d_call: -; v_call: TRBV19; j_call: TRBJ2-4; cdr3_aa: CATPLGVAKNIQYF; cdr3_nt: TGTGCCACGCCCCTGGGAGTAGCCAAAAACATTCAGTACTTC
clone_size: many; d_call: TRBD2; v_call: TRBV3-1; j_call: TRBJ2-7; cdr3_aa: CASSQDTLAGEGSYEQYF; cdr3_nt: TGTGCCAGCAGCCAAGATACCTTAGCGGGAGAAGGTTCCTACGAGCAGTACTTC
clone_size: -; d_call: TRBD2; v_call: TRBV20-1; j_call: TRBJ2-3; cdr3_aa: CSARDWPTSGESVTQYF; cdr3_nt: TGCAGTGCTAGAGATTGGCCGACTAGCGGAGAAAGTGTTACGCAGTATTTT
clone_size: many; d_call: -; v_call: TRBV12-3/TRBV12-4; j_call: TRBJ2-1; cdr3_aa: CASSSGTHYEQFF; cdr3_nt: TGTGCCAGCAGTTCCGGGACTCACTATGAGCAGTTCTTC
clone_size: many; d_call: -; v_call: TRBV5-1; j_call: TRBJ2-2; cdr3_aa: CASTIRDGGELFF; cdr3_nt: TGCGCCAGCACTATCCGGGACGGCGGGGAGCTGTTTTTT
clone_size: -; d_call: -; v_call: TRBV5-1; j_call: TRBJ1-5; cdr3_aa: CASSLTNSNQPQHF; cdr3_nt: TGCGCCAGCAGCTTGACGAATAGCAATCAGCCCCAGCATTTT
clone_size: few; d_call: -; v_call: TRBV20-1; j_call: TRBJ2-5; cdr3_aa: CSAPLRRARGETQYF; cdr3_nt: TGCAGTGCTCCCCTGCGGAGGGCCCGGGGAGAGACCCAGTACTTC
clone_size: few; d_call: -; v_call: TRBV18; j_call: TRBJ2-5; cdr3_aa: CASSPILRIWDHPYF; cdr3_nt: TGTGCCAGCTCACCCATCCTACGTATTTGGGACCATCCGTACTTC
clone_size: once; d_call: TRBD1; v_call: TRBV7-2; j_call: TRBJ2-1; cdr3_aa: CASSLGSGGVGDEQFF; cdr3_nt: TGTGCCAGCAGCTTAGGGTCAGGGGGAGTGGGGGATGAGCAGTTCTTC
clone_size: few; d_call: TRBD1; v_call: TRBV6-5; j_call: TRBJ2-1; cdr3_aa: CASSKTGDEQFF; cdr3_nt: TGTGCCAGCAGTAAGACAGGGGACGAGCAGTTCTTC
clone_size: few; d_call: -; v_call: TRBV20-1; j_call: TRBJ2-1; cdr3_aa: CSARDAAAPAYNEQFF; cdr3_nt: TGCAGTGCTAGAGATGCGGCCGCCCCGGCGTACAATGAGCAGTTCTTC
clone_size: -; d_call: -; v_call: TRBV6-1; j_call: TRBJ1-1; cdr3_aa: CASSETLNTEAFF; cdr3_nt: TGTGCCAGCAGTGAGACACTGAACACTGAAGCTTTCTTT
clone_size: few; d_call: -; v_call: TRBV6-5; j_call: TRBJ2-5; cdr3_aa: CASRDQGLGQYF; cdr3_nt: TGTGCCAGCAGGGACCAGGGTCTCGGCCAGTACTTC
clone_size: many; d_call: TRBD2; v_call: TRBV9; j_call: TRBJ2-1; cdr3_aa: CASSVASGILNEQFF; cdr3_nt: TGTGCCAGCAGCGTAGCTAGCGGGATCTTAAATGAGCAGTTCTTC
clone_size: -; d_call: TRBD2; v_call: TRBV20-1; j_call: TRBJ2-4; cdr3_aa: CSARELASGRAILAKNIQYF; cdr3_nt: TGCAGTGCTAGAGAACTTGCTAGCGGGAGGGCCATTTTGGCCAAAAACATTCAGTACTTC
clone_size: -; d_call: -; v_call: TRBV28; j_call: TRBJ1-5; cdr3_aa: CASSSFGGAGNQPQHF; cdr3_nt: TGTGCCAGCAGTTCCTTTGGGGGGGCAGGCAATCAGCCCCAGCATTTT